The rows below give T cell receptor beta chains drawn from one sample of a study of T-cell reconstitution after alpha-beta-depleted transplantation in children. TCRdb fed the PCR reads into MiXCR, producing one record per CDR3 protein. The sample has 450,000 to 700,000 distinct CDR3 sequences, around 27% seen once. The specimen was PBMCs, collected before TCRalphabeta/CD19-depleted stem cell transplant. These receptors all stem from a boy in the first two years of life with Wiskott-Aldrich syndrome, due to receive a stem cell transplant. The CDR3 runs from the conserved cysteine through the conserved F or W. The order of the fields is J gene, V gene, D gene, CDR3 protein. D genes are given only for firm matches.

j_gene: TRBJ1-2; v_gene: TRBV7-9; d_gene: -; CDR3aa: CASSLGDRDSYGYTF
j_gene: TRBJ1-1; v_gene: TRBV2; d_gene: -; CDR3aa: CASSERWDTEAFF
j_gene: TRBJ1-2; v_gene: TRBV6-5; d_gene: -; CDR3aa: CASSYSVTTGGTEGYGYTF
j_gene: TRBJ2-2; v_gene: TRBV11-2; d_gene: -; CDR3aa: CASSRRAGITNTGELFF
j_gene: TRBJ1-1; v_gene: TRBV27; d_gene: -; CDR3aa: CASSLLGAVNTEAFF
j_gene: TRBJ2-1; v_gene: TRBV18; d_gene: -; CDR3aa: CASSALAYEQFF
j_gene: TRBJ1-1; v_gene: TRBV6-1; d_gene: TRBD1; CDR3aa: CASRRVDREGTEAFF
j_gene: TRBJ2-7; v_gene: TRBV18; d_gene: -; CDR3aa: CASTGSQLYEQYF
j_gene: TRBJ2-1; v_gene: TRBV2; d_gene: TRBD1; CDR3aa: CASSRDREDYEQFF
j_gene: TRBJ2-2; v_gene: TRBV30; d_gene: -; CDR3aa: CAGIRGRSGELFF
j_gene: TRBJ2-1; v_gene: TRBV5-1; d_gene: -; CDR3aa: CASSSQGTYNEQFF
j_gene: TRBJ2-5; v_gene: TRBV24-1; d_gene: -; CDR3aa: CATSVGETQYF
j_gene: TRBJ2-5; v_gene: TRBV6-2/TRBV6-3; d_gene: -; CDR3aa: CASSYSQGQETQYF
j_gene: TRBJ2-7; v_gene: TRBV5-1; d_gene: TRBD2; CDR3aa: CASRYKTSGSSYEQYF
j_gene: TRBJ1-1; v_gene: TRBV4-1; d_gene: -; CDR3aa: CASSQDYQGVRAEAFF
j_gene: TRBJ2-5; v_gene: TRBV4-1; d_gene: -; CDR3aa: CASSQVTTETQYF
j_gene: TRBJ2-6; v_gene: TRBV5-5; d_gene: -; CDR3aa: CASSGRVGYSGANVLTF
j_gene: TRBJ2-5; v_gene: TRBV12-3/TRBV12-4; d_gene: TRBD2; CDR3aa: CASSPQPGGETQYF
j_gene: TRBJ2-6; v_gene: TRBV19; d_gene: -; CDR3aa: CASRVVSGANVLTF
j_gene: TRBJ2-1; v_gene: TRBV11-2; d_gene: TRBD2; CDR3aa: CASSLDGLAVNEQFF
j_gene: TRBJ2-3; v_gene: TRBV20-1; d_gene: TRBD2; CDR3aa: CSARVSGRAGTDTQYF
j_gene: TRBJ2-7; v_gene: TRBV7-2; d_gene: TRBD2; CDR3aa: CASSQSGRASYEQYF
j_gene: TRBJ2-7; v_gene: TRBV12-3/TRBV12-4; d_gene: -; CDR3aa: CASSFQLFGQYF
j_gene: TRBJ2-1; v_gene: TRBV20-1; d_gene: -; CDR3aa: CSAPTLTSSYNEQFF
j_gene: TRBJ2-7; v_gene: TRBV28; d_gene: TRBD1; CDR3aa: CASSFAGGQGLYEQYF
j_gene: TRBJ1-2; v_gene: TRBV12-3/TRBV12-4; d_gene: TRBD1; CDR3aa: CASSLATGGGYTF
j_gene: TRBJ2-3; v_gene: TRBV27; d_gene: -; CDR3aa: CASSFWGKDTQYF
j_gene: TRBJ2-1; v_gene: TRBV7-3; d_gene: -; CDR3aa: CASSLSAGEQFF
j_gene: TRBJ2-1; v_gene: TRBV5-1; d_gene: -; CDR3aa: CASNPGTYNEQFF
j_gene: TRBJ1-5; v_gene: TRBV7-2; d_gene: -; CDR3aa: CASSLGGGAVKNQPQHF
j_gene: TRBJ2-7; v_gene: TRBV20-1; d_gene: TRBD1; CDR3aa: CSAKGQGAGEQYF
j_gene: TRBJ2-5; v_gene: TRBV7-8; d_gene: TRBD1; CDR3aa: CASSLVRGGAETQYF
j_gene: TRBJ2-5; v_gene: TRBV20-1; d_gene: -; CDR3aa: CSASLKVGAAPETQYF
j_gene: TRBJ2-5; v_gene: TRBV5-1; d_gene: -; CDR3aa: CASSWDPEETQYF
j_gene: TRBJ1-5; v_gene: TRBV9; d_gene: -; CDR3aa: CASSVSPSMQPQHF
j_gene: TRBJ1-2; v_gene: TRBV10-1; d_gene: -; CDR3aa: CASSEGDTGYGYTF
j_gene: TRBJ2-7; v_gene: TRBV6-5; d_gene: TRBD2; CDR3aa: CASSYSGTNYEQYF
j_gene: TRBJ2-1; v_gene: TRBV4-1; d_gene: -; CDR3aa: CASSQVEAYNEQFF
j_gene: TRBJ1-2; v_gene: TRBV5-1; d_gene: TRBD1; CDR3aa: CASSPTQGNYGYTF
j_gene: TRBJ2-1; v_gene: TRBV24-1; d_gene: TRBD2; CDR3aa: CATSQTSGSLWFF
j_gene: TRBJ2-5; v_gene: TRBV7-2; d_gene: TRBD2; CDR3aa: CASSWTSGRVETQYF
j_gene: TRBJ2-1; v_gene: TRBV5-1; d_gene: TRBD1; CDR3aa: CASSGNRGNNEQFF
j_gene: TRBJ1-1; v_gene: TRBV5-1; d_gene: -; CDR3aa: CASSRVPDEAFF
j_gene: TRBJ2-2; v_gene: TRBV7-9; d_gene: TRBD1; CDR3aa: CASNRQGRTGELFF
j_gene: TRBJ1-1; v_gene: TRBV7-2; d_gene: -; CDR3aa: CASSSNGVSMNTEAFF
j_gene: TRBJ1-5; v_gene: TRBV4-2; d_gene: -; CDR3aa: CASSQVRTELGQPQHF
j_gene: TRBJ2-1; v_gene: TRBV14; d_gene: TRBD2; CDR3aa: CASSQGLAIYNEQFF